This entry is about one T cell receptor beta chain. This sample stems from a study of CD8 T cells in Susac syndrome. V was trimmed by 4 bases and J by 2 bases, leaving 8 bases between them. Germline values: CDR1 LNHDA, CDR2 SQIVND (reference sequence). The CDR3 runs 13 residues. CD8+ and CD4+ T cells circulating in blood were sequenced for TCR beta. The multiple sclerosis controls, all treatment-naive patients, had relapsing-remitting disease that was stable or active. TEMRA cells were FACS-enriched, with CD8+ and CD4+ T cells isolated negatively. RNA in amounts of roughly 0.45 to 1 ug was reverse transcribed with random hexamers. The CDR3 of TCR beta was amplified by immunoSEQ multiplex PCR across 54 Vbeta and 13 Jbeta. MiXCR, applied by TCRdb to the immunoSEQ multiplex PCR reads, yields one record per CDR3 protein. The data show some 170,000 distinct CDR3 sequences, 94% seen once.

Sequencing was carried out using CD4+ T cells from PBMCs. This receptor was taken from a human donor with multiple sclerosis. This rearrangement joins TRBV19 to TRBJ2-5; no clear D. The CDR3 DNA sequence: TGTGCCAGTAGTAATCAGAAACAAGAGACCCAGTACTTC. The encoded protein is CASSNQKQETQYF.